This T cell receptor (beta chain) is from a study of blood T cell repertoires in COVID-19. About the study: Specimens from acute and convalescent COVID-19 originated in the United States, Italy and Spain. The analysed material was cDNA or gDNA that came from T cells, B-cell-depleted T cells, or PBMCs.

As processed by the authors: Amplification of reference gene primers provided the estimated nucleated cell counts. Clones were sequenced by immunoSEQ multiplex PCR, and TCRdb holds only the in-frame ones, with some missing. Clone size and the V and J calls come from that table; the DNA yielded D and trimming. The sample contains fewer than 350,000 clones, around 86% of which appear only once. This clone was seen a single time. This CDR3 is 14 amino acids long. The source material was peripheral blood. The V call is TRBV21-1, the J call TRBJ2-7; the listed D gene, TRBD1, was not tested against the DNA. TRBV21-1 has pseudogene status. This clonotype was obtained from a woman in her thirties who had recovered from COVID-19. Here the CDR3 DNA reads TGTGCCAGCAGCAACAGGGGGCGACAATACGAGCAGTACTTC. Its protein product is CASSNRGRQYEQYF.